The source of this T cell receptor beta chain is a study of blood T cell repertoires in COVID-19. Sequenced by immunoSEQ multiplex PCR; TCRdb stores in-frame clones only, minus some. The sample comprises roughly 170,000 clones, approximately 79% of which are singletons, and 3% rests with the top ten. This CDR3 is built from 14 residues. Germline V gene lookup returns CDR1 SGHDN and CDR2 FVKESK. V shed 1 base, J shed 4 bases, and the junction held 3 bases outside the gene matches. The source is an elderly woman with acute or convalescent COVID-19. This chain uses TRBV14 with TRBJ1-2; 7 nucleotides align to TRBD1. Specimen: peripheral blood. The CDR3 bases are TGTGCCAGCAGCCAAGGACAGGGCTTCTATGGCTACACCTTC. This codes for CASSQGQGFYGYTF.